The 28 T cell receptor beta chains below all came from one sample that was sequenced in a study of cytomegalovirus exposure and HLA in healthy donors (TCRdb year 2017). Library preparation employed the immunoSEQ multiplex PCR assay. The multiplex PCR relied on a mix of 60 forward primers for TCR Vbeta segments and 13 reverse primers for TCR Jbeta segments. The table comes from immuneACCESS by way of TCRdb, which keeps in-frame sequences with V and J called. Part of the clones is missing from these tables; in studies checked, under half for an unresolved V gene and the rest for unknown reasons. Counted in this sample were approximately 160,000 clones; 68% of them appeared once. The biggest ten clones account for 1.1% to 1.5% of the sample. What was sequenced was PBMCs. The receptor set was obtained from a man aged 45 to 65 in good health and CMV-seronegative.

This chain uses TRBV2 with TRBJ2-3, with TRBD2 as a possible D gene (7 bases). CDR1 and CDR2 from the germline V gene are SNHLY and FYNNEI. The ends were cut back, 1 base at V and 1 base at J, with 18 bases in the middle. CDR3 length: 18 amino acids. CDR3 sequence: CASSEGAGATRGTDTQYF. For the CDR3, the DNA is TGTGCCAGCAGTGAAGGGGCGGGGGCCACGAGGGGCACAGATACGCAGTATTTT.

V usage is TRBV6-5 and J usage is TRBJ1-1, with D perhaps TRBD1 (6 bases). Trimming pared 6 bases from V and 3 bases from J, leaving 17 bases between. In germline, CDR1 is MNHEY, CDR2 SVGAGI. This CDR3 comprises 15 residues. The CDR3 DNA reads TGTGCCAGCAGATTATCAGGGGTACGGTACACTGAAGCTTTCTTT. Its protein is CASRLSGVRYTEAFF.

The V gene is TRBV27, the J gene TRBJ2-7; a weak D match, TRBD2 (5 bases). The germline CDR1 and CDR2 sequences are MNHEY and SMNVEV (reference sequence). The CDR3 extends over 15 amino acids. V was shortened by 5 bases and J by 2 bases, with 16 bases between the two germline ends. The CDR3 DNA sequence: TGTGCCAGCAGTCCTCAAAACCAGAGGGCCTACGAGCAGTACTTC. Amino acids: CASSPQNQRAYEQYF.

The genes are TRBV6-6 and TRBJ2-1, with 7 nucleotides matching TRBD1. J lost 2 bases, V lost 8 bases, and 3 bases had no gene match. The CDR3 runs 13 residues. Germline lookup yields CDR1 MNHNY and CDR2 SVGAGI (reference sequence). CDR3 amino acids: CASWGQTYNEQFF. The CDR3 DNA reads as TGTGCCAGCTGGGGACAGACCTACAATGAGCAGTTCTTC.

This clone has just a few counts. The sample holds other DNA sequences that translate to the same CDR3. This CDR3 reads CASSLGTGDGYTF. The CDR3 nucleotides read TGTGCCAGCAGCTTAGGGACAGGTGATGGCTACACCTTC. The V call is TRBV11-2, the J call TRBJ1-2, with 7 bases that match TRBD1. This CDR3 has 13 amino acids. Germline V gives CDR1 SGHAT, CDR2 FQNNGV. Trimming took 1 base from V and 6 from J; bases not matched to a gene: 2.

Of note for this clone: Sequence at one end of the junction differs from germline and may be a read error. The CDR3 nucleotides read TGTGCCAGCAGCTTAGGGTGGCAGGGGGGCTACGAGCAATACTTC. Translation: CASSLGWQGGYEQYF. The rearrangement uses TRBV7-2 and TRBJ2-7, with D perhaps TRBD1 (7 bases). The CDR3 is 15 amino acids. CDR1 is SGHTA, CDR2 FQGNSA, per germline.

This clone was picked up a small number of times. The V gene is TRBV5-1, the J gene TRBJ1-3; 8 bases match TRBD1. Germline CDR1 and CDR2: SGHRS and YFSETQ. With V trimmed by 2 bases and J by 8 bases, 6 bases remained unmatched. The CDR3 loop spans 14 amino acids. CDR3 residues: CASSLQGGIDTIYF. CDR3 nucleotide sequence: TGCGCCAGCAGCTTACAGGGGGGTATTGACACCATATATTTT. Full variable domain (rest looked up from reference TRBV5-1 and TRBJ1-3): KAGVTQTPRYLIKTRGQQVTLSCSPISGHRSVSWYQQTPGQGLQFLFEYFSETQRNKGNFPGRFSGRQFSNSRSEMNVSTLELGDSALYLCASSLQGGIDTIYFGEGSWLTVV.

The V gene is TRBV7-2, the J gene TRBJ1-2; D is unresolved. V lost 0 bases and J 0 bases, leaving 17 bases between the germline ends. The CDR3 contains 18 residues. Germline V CDR1 and CDR2: SGHTA, FQGNSA. The CDR3 loop reads CASSLAVERRHPNYGYTF. CDR3 nucleotides: TGTGCCAGCAGCTTAGCGGTAGAGCGGCGGCATCCTAACTATGGCTACACCTTC.

This clone has a handful of counts. CDR3 in amino acids: CASSLSPSFGTGGGNTIYF. CDR3 coding DNA: TGTGCCAGCAGTTTGTCCCCCTCGTTCGGGACAGGTGGTGGAAACACCATATATTTT. The chain couples TRBV28 to TRBJ1-3; 8 bases are shared with TRBD1. CDR1 and CDR2 (germline): MDHEN, SYDVKM. The CDR3 sequence is 19 residues long. V was clipped by 3 bases and J by 3 bases; unmatched bases: 16.

The V and J genes are TRBV19 and TRBJ1-2, with D hard to call. The germline gives CDR1 LNHDA, CDR2 SQIVND (reference sequence). The CDR3 is 18 amino acids. V dropped 0 bases and J dropped 2 bases, with 19 bases sitting between them. The CDR3 here is CASSIDRTRTTLNYGYTF. For the CDR3, the DNA is TGTGCCAGTAGTATAGATCGAACTAGGACCACCTTAAACTATGGCTACACCTTC.

The chain combines TRBV11-2 with TRBJ1-1; D possibly corresponds to TRBD1 (6 bases). The CDR3 sequence is 15 residues long. V gave up 4 bases and J gave up 0 bases, with 12 bases separating them. Germline-derived CDR1 and CDR2 are SGHAT and FQNNGV. The CDR3 DNA reads as TGTGCCAGCAGCTCCCGGGACACCTTGAACACTGAAGCTTTCTTT. This encodes CASSSRDTLNTEAFF.

The chain employs TRBV7-6 and TRBJ2-7, with 12 bases aligning to TRBD1. Germline loops: CDR1 SGHVS, CDR2 FNYEAQ. The CDR3 contains 15 residues. The V segment lost 4 bases and the J segment 2 bases; nucleotides outside the gene matches: 3. The CDR3 spells CASSSGTGGTYEQYF. The DNA for the CDR3 is TGTGCCAGCAGCTCCGGGACAGGGGGCACCTACGAGCAGTACTTC.

This clone was counted a few times. This chain uses TRBV7-2 with TRBJ1-2; no clear D. V was clipped by 1 base and J by 4 bases, with 16 bases between them. Germline V gene data show CDR1 as SGHTA and CDR2 as FQGNSA. There are 16 residues in the CDR3. CDR3 DNA sequence: TGTGCCAGCAGCTTAGGTTCCGCGGGTAGGATCTATGGCTACACCTTC. This gives the protein CASSLGSAGRIYGYTF. Drawing the rest from reference TRBV7-2 and TRBJ1-2, the complete variable domain is GAGVSQSPSNKVTEKGKDVELRCDPISGHTALYWYRQSLGQGLEFLIYFQGNSAPDKSGLPSDRFSAERTGGSVSTLTIQRTQQEDSAVYLCASSLGSAGRIYGYTFGSGTRLTVV.

This chain connects TRBV4-1 to TRBJ1-1, with no clear D. Per germline, CDR1 MGHRA and CDR2 YSYEKL. The CDR3 runs 13 residues. Trimming cost V 1 base and J 11 bases, with 14 bases left between them. CDR3 in amino acids: CASSQGKAYGAFF. CDR3 sequence (DNA): TGCGCCAGCAGCCAAGGGAAGGCGTACGGGGCTTTCTTT.

J is TRBJ2-6 and V is TRBV14; the match to TRBD2 covers 10 bases. The V segment lost 1 base and the J segment 0 bases; nucleotides outside the gene matches: 3. The CDR3 runs to 18 residues. Germline-derived CDR1 and CDR2 are SGHDN and FVKESK. CDR3 region: CASSQGLAGASGANVLTF. CDR3 sequence (DNA): TGTGCCAGCAGCCAAGGACTAGCGGGTGCCTCTGGGGCCAACGTCCTGACTTTC.

This clone was seen only a few times. The V gene is TRBV29-1, the J gene TRBJ2-5; 9 nucleotides line up with TRBD1. Germline lookup yields CDR1 SQVTM and CDR2 ANQGSEA. This CDR3 spans 12 amino acids. V shed 7 bases and J 4 bases; nucleotides not matched to a gene: 4. This CDR3 reads CSGTTGGETQYF. DNA of the CDR3: TGCAGCGGGACGACAGGGGGAGAGACCCAGTACTTC.

The rearrangement links TRBV28 to TRBJ2-4, with 8 bases fitting TRBD1. This CDR3 has 17 amino acids. Per the germline V gene, CDR1 is MDHEN and CDR2 is SYDVKM. The V segment lost 1 base and the J segment 3 bases; nucleotides outside the gene matches: 8. CDR3 protein: CASSLSEDRADKNIQYF. The DNA for the CDR3 is TGTGCCAGCAGTTTATCGGAGGACAGGGCCGACAAAAACATTCAGTACTTC.

The chain carries TRBV6-1 and TRBJ1-5; 10 positions agree with TRBD1. With 2 bases clipped from V and 1 base from J, the junction kept 8 bases outside the gene matches. Germline V gene data show CDR1 as MNHNS and CDR2 as SASEGT. This CDR3 comprises 18 residues. CDR3 sequence (DNA): TGTGCCAGCAGTGAACCCGGGACAGGGGTTCGAAGCAATCAGCCCCAGCATTTT. This translates into CASSEPGTGVRSNQPQHF.

This clone was seen a single time. This chain links TRBV28 with TRBJ1-6, with D perhaps TRBD1 (6 bases). The CDR3 sequence is 12 residues long. CDR1 and CDR2 from the germline V gene are MDHEN and SYDVKM. Trimming shortened V by 9 bases and J by 8 bases, and 11 bases separated the two germline ends. The CDR3 DNA follows: TGTGCCAGGAGGGGGGGGGATTCACCCCTCCACTTT. Its translation: CARRGGDSPLHF.

CDR3 bases: TGTGCCAGTAGTTCCCCCCTTAGCGGAAACTCCTACGAGCAGTACTTC. This translates into CASSSPLSGNSYEQYF. The chain combines TRBV19 with TRBJ2-7, with D perhaps matching TRBD2 (6 bases). The length of the CDR3 is 16 residues. Trimming left V 5 bases short and J 0 bases short, with 17 bases between. Germline values: CDR1 LNHDA, CDR2 SQIVND (reference sequence).

The chain's CDR3 is CASGPDRGSYEQYF. CDR3 sequence (DNA): TGTGCCAGCGGACCGGACAGGGGCTCCTACGAGCAGTACTTC. This sequence joins TRBV11-1 and TRBJ2-7; TRBD1 matches at 9 bases. This CDR3 is built from 14 residues. The V and J ends lost 8 bases and 0 bases, in that order; junction bases with no gene match: 5. Germline assignment: CDR1 SGHAT and CDR2 FQDESV (reference sequence).

The J gene is TRBJ1-1, the V gene TRBV14, with D uncertain. This CDR3 contains 17 residues. V lost 0 bases to trimming and J lost 1 base, with 15 bases between them. Germline V lookup: CDR1 SGHDN, CDR2 FVKESK. Written as DNA, the CDR3 is TGTGCCAGCAGCCAAGATTGGGCTTCCTTTAAGAACACTGAAGCTTTCTTT. It yields the protein CASSQDWASFKNTEAFF.

This chain joins TRBV2 and TRBJ2-3, with D possibly TRBD2 on 6 matching bases. The CDR3 runs 14 residues. Trimming took 3 bases from V and 0 from J, leaving 7 bases between them. Germline values: CDR1 SNHLY, CDR2 FYNNEI. The CDR3 loop reads CASSDGGSTDTQYF. The DNA of the CDR3 is TGTGCCAGCAGTGACGGGGGAAGCACAGATACGCAGTATTTT.

The chain links TRBV4-1 to TRBJ2-1, with 10 bases matching TRBD2. There are 17 residues in the CDR3. V trimming: 3 bases; J trimming: 2 bases; junction bases outside the gene matches: 7. Germline V CDR1 and CDR2: MGHRA, YSYEKL. The CDR3: CASSHTLAGGTYNEQFF. The CDR3 bases are TGCGCCAGCAGCCATACCTTAGCGGGGGGTACCTACAATGAGCAGTTCTTC.

The chain is built from TRBV29-1 and TRBJ2-2; 10 nucleotides line up with TRBD2. Germline V gene data show CDR1 as SQVTM and CDR2 as ANQGSEA. CDR3 length: 16 amino acids. V was pared by 4 bases and J by 9 bases, with 14 bases of the junction left unmatched. The CDR3 nucleotides read TGCAGCGTTGCCAGGGGGCCAGCGGGGGGGCGGAGGGAGCTGTTTTTT. Its translation: CSVARGPAGGRRELFF.

The V and J genes are TRBV4-1 and TRBJ1-4, with 8 bases identical to TRBD1. V gave up 2 bases and J gave up 7 bases; unmatched junction bases: 6. Germline-derived CDR1 and CDR2 are MGHRA and YSYEKL. The CDR3 has 15 residues. The CDR3 DNA reads TGCGCCAGCAGCCAACCGGACAGGGTTGGTGAAAAACTGTTTTTT. Encoded protein: CASSQPDRVGEKLFF.

The rearrangement joins TRBV15 to TRBJ1-5; 10 bases are shared with TRBD1. CDR3 length: 13 residues. V gave up 6 bases and J gave up 10 bases; unmatched junction bases: 6. The germline V gene encodes CDR1 LNHNV and CDR2 YYDKDF (reference sequence). In DNA, the CDR3 is TGTGCCACCAGGAGGGACAGGGGTTCCCCCCAGCATTTT. Protein: CATRRDRGSPQHF.

This clone was found a few times. The rearrangement joins TRBV2 to TRBJ2-3; D gene unclear. V was trimmed by 3 bases and J by 0 bases, leaving 10 bases between them. There are 15 residues in the CDR3. The germline V gene has CDR1 SNHLY and CDR2 FYNNEI. CDR3: CASSDRTSSTDTQYF. Written as DNA, the CDR3 is TGTGCCAGCAGTGATCGAACTTCTAGCACAGATACGCAGTATTTT.